Listed here is a single TCR beta chain. Antigen unknown. These data come from a study of siplizumab effects on memory and regulatory T cells. Only in-frame clones appear in the TCRdb table, and some are missing; sequencing was by immunoSEQ multiplex PCR. The sample lists roughly 75,000 clones, about 92% occurring once. Findings and limits, study-wide: Treg origin accounted for an average of approximately 69% of mappable alloreactive CD4+ clones with siplizumab and roughly 26% in controls. The drug siplizumab significantly decreased the alloreactive sequences that could be traced to unstimulated CD4+ memory cells. Memory T cells appeared less diverse than naive cells, which seemed to contribute substantially to alloresponse.

The trim removed 1 base at V and 5 bases at J, leaving 6 bases unmatched. In germline, CDR1 is LGHNA, CDR2 YSLEER. CDR3 length: 15 residues. Sequenced input: CD8+ T cells sorted from blood. The sequence derives from a human donor in good health. The chain joins TRBV4-3 to TRBJ2-7; the match to TRBD1 covers 9 bases. In DNA form, the CDR3 reads TGCGCCAGCAGCCAAGTTACAGGGGGCGTCCACGAGCAGTACTTC. The encoded protein is CASSQVTGGVHEQYF.